Following are 28 T cell receptor beta chains from one sample sequenced in a study of T cell responses to AZD1222 COVID-19 vaccine. Produced via immunoSEQ multiplex PCR; TCRdb's table is partial and in-frame only. This sample has some 150,000 clones, with roughly 92% found just once. The material sequenced was peripheral blood, taken on day 0 of AZD1222 vaccination. The origin of the receptors is an adult in good health.

This clone was observed a single time. J is TRBJ1-2 and V is TRBV5-4; D uncertain. CDR3 length: 16 amino acids. The V gene's germline CDR1 is SGHNT and CDR2 YYREEE (reference sequence). The ends were cut back, 0 bases at V and 8 bases at J, with 20 bases in the middle. This CDR3 is CASSLAILGVIWGYTF. The CDR3 region has the DNA TGTGCCAGCAGCTTGGCGATTCTTGGGGTTATTTGGGGCTACACCTTC.

This sequence joins TRBV6-4 and TRBJ2-3, with a tentative D call TRBD1 (5 bases). There are 14 residues in the CDR3. V gave up 3 bases and J gave up 1 base, with 8 bases separating them. In germline, CDR1 is MRHNA, CDR2 SNTAGT. CDR3 in DNA: TGTGCCAGCAGTGAGGCACAGGGCACAGATACGCAGTATTTT. Amino acid sequence: CASSEAQGTDTQYF.

The chain combines TRBV3-1 (or the pseudogene TRBV3-2) with TRBJ2-1; perhaps TRBD2 as D (6 bases). Germline values: CDR1 LGHDT, CDR2 YNNKEL (reference sequence). The CDR3 is 15 residues long. V gave up 9 bases and J gave up 0 bases, with 15 bases separating them. The chain's CDR3 is CASGTDPSSYNEQFF. In DNA form, the CDR3 reads TGTGCCAGTGGGACTGACCCGAGCTCCTACAATGAGCAGTTCTTC.

The gene calls are TRBV27 and TRBJ1-1, with 8 bases aligning to TRBD1. Germline lookup yields CDR1 MNHEY and CDR2 SMNVEV (reference sequence). V lost 5 bases, J lost 0 bases, and 2 bases stayed unmatched. The CDR3 has 14 residues. Written as DNA, the CDR3 is TGTGCCAGCAGTGAACAGGGGGTGAACACTGAAGCTTTCTTT. Translated, it gives CASSEQGVNTEAFF.

The chain uses TRBV5-1 and TRBJ1-4; D unclear. CDR1 and CDR2 (germline): SGHRS, YFSETQ. V was shortened by 2 bases and J by 2 bases, with 10 bases between the two germline ends. The CDR3 totals 15 residues. The CDR3 coding sequence is TGCGCCAGCAGCTTTAGGGAAGCGACTAATGAAAAACTGTTTTTT. The encoded protein is CASSFREATNEKLFF.

This rearrangement joins TRBV5-1 to TRBJ2-2, with 8 bases that match TRBD1. CDR1 and CDR2 from the germline V gene are SGHRS and YFSETQ. There are 15 residues in the CDR3. V lost 4 bases, J lost 4 bases, and 6 bases stayed unmatched. The CDR3 spells CASSRQGQGTGELFF. The DNA of the CDR3 is TGCGCCAGCAGCCGACAGGGGCAGGGCACCGGGGAGCTGTTTTTT. The complete variable domain, with remaining parts taken from reference TRBV5-1 and TRBJ2-2, reads KAGVTQTPRYLIKTRGQQVTLSCSPISGHRSVSWYQQTPGQGLQFLFEYFSETQRNKGNFPGRFSGRQFSNSRSEMNVSTLELGDSALYLCASSRQGQGTGELFFGEGSRLTVL.

CDR3 in DNA: TGTGCCAGCAGCTTAGCAGGTCGCGGCTACACCTTC. Amino acids: CASSLAGRGYTF. The rearrangement uses TRBV7-2 and TRBJ1-2; D unresolved. The V end was cut by 0 bases, the J end by 8 bases, with 7 bases between. The length of the CDR3 is 12 residues. Germline lookup yields CDR1 SGHTA and CDR2 FQGNSA.

This chain uses TRBV18 with TRBJ1-2; D not certain. V lost 2 bases and J 8 bases, leaving 12 bases between the germline ends. CDR1 is KGHSH and CDR2 is LQKENI in the germline V gene. The CDR3 runs 13 residues. The CDR3 region has the DNA TGTGCCAGCTCACCAATCCGGGAGAAAGGCTACACCTTC. Amino acid sequence: CASSPIREKGYTF.

Remarks on this clone: Distinct nucleotide sequences in the sample also encode this CDR3. This chain uses TRBV15 with TRBJ2-5, with unresolved D. This CDR3 has 13 amino acids. CDR1 and CDR2 from the germline V gene are LNHNV and YYDKDF (reference sequence). The V end was cut by 0 bases, the J end by 5 bases, with 7 bases between. CDR3 DNA: TGTGCCACCAGCAGAGATCGAAGGGAGACCCAGTACTTC. Translating gives CATSRDRRETQYF.

The chain couples TRBV12-5 to TRBJ2-2; D not certain. Germline CDR1 is LGHNT and CDR2 is FRNRAP. V was clipped by 3 bases and J by 5 bases, with 10 bases between them. The CDR3 length is 14 residues. The CDR3 protein is CASGLRTPTGELFF. In DNA form, the CDR3 reads TGTGCTAGTGGTTTACGTACCCCGACCGGGGAGCTGTTTTTT.

The chain combines TRBV19 with TRBJ1-2, with D possibly being TRBD1 (5 bases). This CDR3 has 12 amino acids. The V and J ends lost 5 bases and 7 bases respectively, with 11 bases between them. Germline-derived CDR1 and CDR2 are LNHDA and SQIVND (reference sequence). CDR3 region: CASSRQSGGYTF. The DNA of the CDR3 is TGTGCCAGTAGTCGACAGTCTGGTGGCTACACCTTC.

A few counts support this clone. The chain joins TRBV12-3 or TRBV12-4 to TRBJ1-3; D unclear. CDR3 size: 12 residues. The germline V and J ends were trimmed by 4 bases and 2 bases, with 3 bases remaining between them. In DNA form, the CDR3 reads TGTGCCAGCAGTTCGGCTGGAAACACCATATATTTT. Residues: CASSSAGNTIYF.

V usage is TRBV20-1 and J usage is TRBJ1-1; D uncertain. CDR3 length equals 11 residues. Germline CDR1 is DFQATT and CDR2 is SNEGSKA (reference sequence). V lost 6 bases and J lost 2, with 7 bases in between. CDR3 amino acids: CSAIRNTEAFF. CDR3 in DNA: TGCAGTGCAATACGAAACACTGAAGCTTTCTTT.

The rearrangement links TRBV3-1 (or the pseudogene TRBV3-2) to TRBJ2-3; D gene uncertain. Germline assignment: CDR1 LGHDT and CDR2 YNNKEL (reference sequence). The CDR3 loop spans 13 amino acids. The V and J ends lost 0 bases and 5 bases respectively, with 6 bases between them. CDR3 coding DNA: TGTGCCAGCAGCCAAGAAGGCGAAGATACGCAGTATTTT. It translates to CASSQEGEDTQYF.

The chain has TRBV25-1 and TRBJ2-2; the match to TRBD1 covers 7 bases. This CDR3 is 17 amino acids long. Germline V gene lookup returns CDR1 MGHDK and CDR2 SYGVNS. V shed 4 bases and J 0 bases; nucleotides not matched to a gene: 8. The CDR3 DNA reads TGTGCCAGCAGTGGACCGGGACAGTTCGCGAACACCGGGGAGCTGTTTTTT. It codes for CASSGPGQFANTGELFF.

The chain recombines TRBV10-1 with TRBJ1-1, with D unresolved. Trimming shortened V by 3 bases and J by 6 bases, and 11 bases separated the two germline ends. The CDR3 sequence is 13 residues long. Germline lookup yields CDR1 WNHNN and CDR2 SYGVQD (reference sequence). CDR3 coding DNA: TGCGCCAGCAGTGACAAAGTGGAGTCTGAAGCTTTCTTT. Protein product: CASSDKVESEAFF.

V gene TRBV27 combines with J gene TRBJ1-1; D gene unclear. CDR3 length equals 12 residues. The germline gives CDR1 MNHEY, CDR2 SMNVEV (reference sequence). The V and J ends lost 5 bases and 0 bases respectively, with 4 bases between them. Here the CDR3 reads CASSTLNTEAFF. The CDR3 nucleotides read TGTGCCAGCAGTACCTTGAACACTGAAGCTTTCTTT.

This sequence joins TRBV6-5 and TRBJ1-1; TRBD1 agrees at 7 bases. The CDR3 contains 14 residues. CDR1 and CDR2 (germline): MNHEY, SVGAGI. V gave up 6 bases and J gave up 0 bases; unmatched junction bases: 4. The DNA of the CDR3 is TGTGCCAGCAGACCGACAGGGATGAACACTGAAGCTTTCTTT. This encodes CASRPTGMNTEAFF.

J is TRBJ2-1 and V is TRBV9; tentatively, D is TRBD2 (6 bases). V was trimmed by 0 bases and J by 0 bases, leaving 10 bases between them. Per germline, CDR1 SGDLS and CDR2 YYNGEE. The length of the CDR3 is 16 residues. The CDR3 sequence is CASSVDSGVSYNEQFF. DNA of the CDR3: TGTGCCAGCAGCGTAGATTCGGGGGTCTCCTACAATGAGCAGTTCTTC. Looking up the rest from reference TRBV9 and TRBJ2-1 gives the full variable domain: DSGVTQTPKHLITATGQRVTLRCSPRSGDLSVYWYQQSLDQGLQFLIQYYNGEERAKGNILERFSAQQFPDLHSELNLSSLELGDSALYFCASSVDSGVSYNEQFFGPGTRLTVL.

This chain connects TRBV5-1 to TRBJ1-1; D not resolved. The CDR3 has 15 residues. Trimming cost V 4 bases and J 2 bases, with 15 bases left between them. CDR1 is SGHRS and CDR2 is YFSETQ in the germline V gene. DNA of the CDR3: TGCGCCAGCAGCCTAACCCCGGGGTCCAACACTGAAGCTTTCTTT. Translation gives CASSLTPGSNTEAFF.

The J gene is TRBJ2-7, the V gene TRBV12-2; the table's D call of TRBD1 was not tested on the DNA. TRBV12-2 is an annotated pseudogene. The CDR3 runs 16 residues. In DNA form, the CDR3 reads TGTGCAAGTCGCCAGGTTGGGACAGGGGATGTTTACGAGCAGTACGTC. Translated, it gives CASRQVGTGDVYEQYV.

The chain joins TRBV6-5 to TRBJ1-5, with a weak D call TRBD1 (5 bases). Germline lookup yields CDR1 MNHEY and CDR2 SVGAGI. V shed 0 bases and J shed 0 bases, with 9 bases lying between them. The CDR3 contains 16 residues. CDR3 loop: CASSYSGPYSNQPQHF. CDR3 nucleotide sequence: TGTGCCAGCAGTTACTCGGGGCCCTATAGCAATCAGCCCCAGCATTTT.

The genes are TRBV4-1 and TRBJ2-5, with 9 bases that match TRBD2. This CDR3 region has 17 residues. V lost 2 bases, J lost 6 bases, and 13 bases stayed unmatched. Germline V gives CDR1 MGHRA, CDR2 YSYEKL. As DNA, the CDR3 is TGCGCCAGCAGCCAAACTAGCGGGCCCTACCGGGGAAAGACCCAGTACTTC. Protein: CASSQTSGPYRGKTQYF.

The chain joins TRBV12-3 or TRBV12-4 to TRBJ2-4, with 7 positions matching TRBD2. The CDR3 contains 12 residues. J was trimmed by 5 bases and V by 7 bases; bases with no gene match: 2. The CDR3 loop reads CASMGGENIQYF. Here the CDR3 DNA reads TGTGCCAGCATGGGGGGGGAAAACATTCAGTACTTC.

V gene TRBV6-6 combines with J gene TRBJ2-2; perhaps TRBD2 as D (5 bases). The CDR3 contains 15 residues. Germline CDR1 is MNHNY and CDR2 is SVGAGI (reference sequence). Trimming stripped 1 base from V and 10 bases from J, with 16 bases between. The CDR3 spells CASSYFPGKDLELFF. The CDR3 bases are TGTGCCAGCAGTTACTTCCCGGGAAAGGATCTGGAGCTGTTTTTT.

The CDR3 DNA follows: TGTGCCAGTTACGGGCCGGGGGGCGGAGATACGCAGTATTTT. Its protein product is CASYGPGGGDTQYF. The rearrangement uses TRBV13 and TRBJ2-3; maybe TRBD2 (7 bases). Trimming took 9 bases from V and 5 from J, leaving 18 bases between them. The CDR3 has 14 amino acids. The germline CDR1 and CDR2 sequences are PRHDT and FYEKMQ (reference sequence). Full variable domain (remainder filled in from reference TRBV13 and TRBJ2-3): AAGVIQSPRHLIKEKRETATLKCYPIPRHDTVYWYQQGPGQDPQFLISFYEKMQSDKGSIPDRFSAQQFSDYHSELNMSSLELGDSALYFCASYGPGGGDTQYFGPGTRLTVL.

J is TRBJ1-1 and V is TRBV11-2; D is ambiguous. CDR3 length: 10 residues. The germline V gene has CDR1 SGHAT and CDR2 FQNNGV. The germline V and J ends were trimmed by 11 bases and 1 base, with 5 bases remaining between them. The CDR3 reads CASGNTEAFF. CDR3 DNA: TGTGCCTCCGGGAACACTGAAGCTTTCTTT.

This chain connects TRBV6-5 to TRBJ1-5; 8 nucleotides match TRBD1. CDR1 and CDR2 from the germline V gene are MNHEY and SVGAGI. CDR3 length equals 14 residues. The V and J ends lost 6 bases and 7 bases, in that order; junction bases with no gene match: 8. This CDR3 is CASRPHRGGQPQHF. The CDR3 DNA is TGTGCCAGCAGACCTCACAGGGGGGGACAGCCCCAGCATTTT.